The sequence of this T cell receptor beta chain was determined in a study of regulatory T cells in long-lasting Graves disease. Sample time point: newly diagnosed GD, antithyroid drugs for less than 3 months. The TCR library was made from RNA that had been extracted from PBMCs in TRIzol. V gave up 5 bases and J gave up 0 bases, with 9 bases separating them. The CDR3 is made up of 14 amino acids. The germline V gene encodes CDR1 SEHNR and CDR2 FQNEAQ (reference sequence). The sample holds many counts of this clonotype. Assembly of TCR beta libraries relied on iRepertoire HTBI primers together with Arm-PCR of CDR3 regions. TCRdb used MiXCR to reprocess the multiplex PCR reads, holding one entry per CDR3 protein. The sample has around 250,000 distinct CDR3 sequences; about 18% are singletons. These data were also filed under a second study, of T cells in Graves' hyperthyroidism and ophthalmopathy.

This TCR derives from a young woman with Graves disease. V and J are TRBV7-9 and TRBJ2-3; possibly TRBD1 for D (6 bases). This specimen consisted of peripheral blood mononuclear cells (PBMCs), obtained at new diagnosis, from a patient treated with antithyroid drugs. The CDR3 DNA sequence: TGTGCCAGCAGCCCAGGGGCTAGCACAGATACGCAGTATTTT. It codes for CASSPGASTDTQYF.